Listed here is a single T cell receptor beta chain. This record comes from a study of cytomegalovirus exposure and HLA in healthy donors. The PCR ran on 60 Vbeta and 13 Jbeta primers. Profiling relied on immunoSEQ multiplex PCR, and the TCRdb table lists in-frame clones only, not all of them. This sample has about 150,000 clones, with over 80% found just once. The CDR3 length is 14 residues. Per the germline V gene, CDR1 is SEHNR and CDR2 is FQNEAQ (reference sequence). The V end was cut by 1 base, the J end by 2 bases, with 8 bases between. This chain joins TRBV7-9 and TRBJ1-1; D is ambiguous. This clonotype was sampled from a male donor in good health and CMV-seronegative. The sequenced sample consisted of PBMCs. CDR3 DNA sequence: TGTGCCAGCAGCTTAGGGCTTTTTAACACTGAAGCTTTCTTT. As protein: CASSLGLFNTEAFF.